The 9 T cell receptor beta chains listed next were all sequenced from one sample in a study of blood T cells in healthy people across ages. Alongside a J-beta primer mix, a sample-barcoded 5' primer served in a second PCR lasting about 7 to 12 cycles. From the 5' RACE reads, TCRdb called clonotypes with MiXCR, one entry per CDR3 protein. The sample records around 1,600,000 distinct CDR3 sequences, less than 45% being singletons. Sequenced sample: blood. These receptors were obtained from a woman younger than 35 in good health.

This clonotype was seen a few times. This chain joins TRBV27 and TRBJ1-2, with D unresolved. The CDR3 totals 15 residues. CDR1 is MNHEY, CDR2 SMNVEV, per germline (reference sequence). The V gene lost 3 bases and the J gene lost 1 base, with 12 bases spanning the gap. The DNA of the CDR3 is TGTGCCAGCAGTTTCGTGTCAGAGCTTAACTATGGCTACACCTTC. It translates to CASSFVSELNYGYTF.

This clonotype was seen a few times. This chain joins TRBV5-1 and TRBJ2-7; D uncertain. Germline values: CDR1 SGHRS, CDR2 YFSETQ. This CDR3 is 16 amino acids long. The germline V and J ends were trimmed by 1 base and 2 bases, with 16 bases remaining between them. The CDR3 region has the DNA TGCGCCAGCAGCTTGATGTACCAGACCGATCCCTACGAGCAGTACTTC. Translating gives CASSLMYQTDPYEQYF.

This clonotype has more than one count but fewer than ten. The chain carries TRBV7-2 and TRBJ1-5; 7 bases match TRBD1. The ends lost 5 bases at V and 4 bases at J; junction bases unmatched: 5. This CDR3 comprises 14 residues. Germline V CDR1 and CDR2: SGHTA, FQGNSA. The CDR3 loop reads CASSGGTENQPQHF. The CDR3 DNA sequence: TGTGCCAGCAGCGGAGGGACAGAGAATCAGCCCCAGCATTTT.

This clonotype came up a few times. The V and J genes are TRBV27 and TRBJ2-7; TRBD2 matches at 8 bases. The junction had 4 bases not matched to a gene; V was cut back by 0 bases and J by 3 bases. The CDR3 extends over 15 amino acids. Germline loops: CDR1 MNHEY, CDR2 SMNVEV (reference sequence). In DNA form, the CDR3 reads TGTGCCAGCAGTTTATCACGGGAGGGTATCTACGAGCAGTACTTC. Protein product: CASSLSREGIYEQYF.

The rearrangement uses TRBV7-9 and TRBJ2-2; D possibly corresponds to TRBD2 (6 bases). Trimming took off 5 bases at V and 3 bases at J, with 19 bases between the two ends. The CDR3 is 17 amino acids. In germline, CDR1 is SEHNR, CDR2 FQNEAQ (reference sequence). The CDR3 DNA follows: TGTGCCAGCAGCGCCCCCTTCGCGGGGACTCACACCGGGGAGCTGTTTTTT. It encodes CASSAPFAGTHTGELFF. Using reference TRBV7-9 and TRBJ2-2 for the parts outside the CDR3, the full variable domain is DTGVSQNPRHKITKRGQNVTFRCDPISEHNRLYWYRQTLGQGPEFLTYFQNEAQLEKSRLLSDRFSAERPKGSFSTLEIQRTEQGDSAMYLCASSAPFAGTHTGELFFGEGSRLTVL.

The table lists this clonotype with many counts. The chain combines TRBV21-1 with TRBJ1-2; TRBD1, the D gene given by the table, was not confirmed from the DNA. TRBV21-1 is noted as a pseudogene. This CDR3 spans 13 amino acids. DNA for the CDR3: TGTGCCAGCAGTAAGGGACAGAACTATGGCTACACCTTC. Translated: CASSKGQNYGYTF.

The V and J genes are TRBV9 and TRBJ2-1; 8 bases are shared with TRBD2. CDR1 SGDLS and CDR2 YYNGEE come from the germline V gene. V lost 0 bases and J lost 9; bases outside the gene matches: 8. This CDR3 is built from 15 residues. The DNA of the CDR3 is TGTGCCAGCAGCGTAGAGTTTAGCGGGATCCCTGAGCAGTTCTTC. Translation: CASSVEFSGIPEQFF.

This clonotype was detected ten times or more. This chain joins TRBV4-3 and TRBJ2-3, with 9 positions matching TRBD1. The V gene's germline CDR1 is LGHNA and CDR2 YSLEER. The CDR3 is 18 amino acids. V gave up 1 base and J gave up 2 bases; unmatched junction bases: 10. DNA of the CDR3: TGCGCCAGCAGCCAAGGAACGCCGGGACAGGGAAACACAGATACGCAGTATTTT. Encoded protein: CASSQGTPGQGNTDTQYF.

This clonotype was detected only a few times. V is TRBV30 and J is TRBJ2-7, with D possibly being TRBD1 (6 bases). Per the germline V gene, CDR1 is GTSNPN and CDR2 is SVGIG (reference sequence). With 6 bases removed from V and 2 bases from J, the gap between germline ends came to 11 bases. The CDR3 spans 12 residues. This chain's CDR3 is CACGTTAYEQYF. The CDR3 bases are TGTGCCTGTGGGACAACAGCCTACGAGCAGTACTTC.